This is a list of T cell receptor beta chains from one sample in a study of TIL therapy for anti-PD-1-resistant metastatic lung cancer. Measured with immunoSEQ multiplex PCR; TCRdb has only the in-frame clones, and not every one. The sample shows tens of thousands of clones, about four fifths of them seen only once. Sample: blood, taken at baseline. These receptors were collected from a person between 25 and 80 years old with non-small cell lung cancer. CDR3s include the opening cysteine and the closing phenylalanine or tryptophan. The D gene is left open where the match is weak. Some rows have no size entry. The others give once, few or many, or a class for an expanded clone.

clone_size: NA
j_call: TRBJ2-5
v_call: TRBV6-1
d_call: NA
cdr3_aa: CASSEGRKETQYF
cdr3_nt: TGTGCCAGCAGTGAAGGGCGGAAAGAGACCCAGTACTTC

clone_size: NA
j_call: TRBJ2-3
v_call: TRBV19
d_call: TRBD2
cdr3_aa: CASSIASGPTDTQYF
cdr3_nt: TGTGCCAGTAGTATAGCTAGCGGTCCCACAGATACGCAGTATTTT

clone_size: few
j_call: TRBJ1-5
v_call: TRBV7-6
d_call: NA
cdr3_aa: CASSLGNRDQPQHF
cdr3_nt: TGTGCCAGCAGCTTAGGGAACAGGGATCAGCCCCAGCATTTT

clone_size: NA
j_call: TRBJ1-2
v_call: TRBV28
d_call: NA
cdr3_aa: CASTLPTTNYGYTF
cdr3_nt: TGTGCCAGCACTCTCCCCACGACTAACTATGGCTACACCTTC

clone_size: NA
j_call: TRBJ1-4
v_call: TRBV6-6
d_call: TRBD1
cdr3_aa: CASRTGDEKLFF
cdr3_nt: TGTGCCAGCAGGACAGGGGACGAAAAACTGTTTTTT

clone_size: NA
j_call: TRBJ1-5
v_call: TRBV6-5
d_call: NA
cdr3_aa: CASRDNSNQPQHF
cdr3_nt: TGTGCCAGCAGGGACAATAGCAATCAGCCCCAGCATTTT

clone_size: once
j_call: TRBJ1-5
v_call: TRBV28
d_call: NA
cdr3_aa: CASSLFRGNQPQHF
cdr3_nt: TGTGCCAGCAGTTTATTTCGGGGGAATCAGCCCCAGCATTTT

clone_size: NA
j_call: TRBJ2-6
v_call: TRBV2
d_call: NA
cdr3_aa: CASSETRGGSGANVLTF
cdr3_nt: TGTGCCAGCAGTGAAACAAGAGGGGGCTCTGGGGCCAACGTCCTGACTTTC

clone_size: NA
j_call: TRBJ2-5
v_call: TRBV5-1
d_call: NA
cdr3_aa: CASMVDTVSETQYF
cdr3_nt: TGCGCCAGCATGGTGGACACTGTTTCGGAGACCCAGTACTTC

clone_size: NA
j_call: TRBJ1-1
v_call: TRBV30
d_call: TRBD1
cdr3_aa: CAWRETGANTEAFF
cdr3_nt: TGTGCCTGGAGGGAAACAGGGGCGAACACTGAAGCTTTCTTT

clone_size: NA
j_call: TRBJ2-2
v_call: TRBV19
d_call: TRBD1
cdr3_aa: CASSAPDRPNTGELFF
cdr3_nt: TGTGCCAGTTCTGCCCCGGACAGGCCGAACACCGGGGAGCTGTTTTTT

clone_size: NA
j_call: TRBJ1-5
v_call: TRBV21-1
d_call: NA
cdr3_aa: CARGGGCNQPQHF
cdr3_nt: TGTGCCAGGGGGGGTGGCTGCAATCAGCCCCAGCATTTT

clone_size: NA
j_call: TRBJ1-6
v_call: TRBV2
d_call: TRBD1
cdr3_aa: CASSLLGQAGSPLHF
cdr3_nt: TGTGCCAGCAGTCTATTAGGACAGGCTGGTTCACCCCTCCACTTT

clone_size: NA
j_call: TRBJ2-5
v_call: TRBV5-1
d_call: NA
cdr3_aa: CASSFNGNQETQYF
cdr3_nt: TGCGCCAGCAGCTTTAACGGGAACCAAGAGACCCAGTACTTC

clone_size: NA
j_call: TRBJ1-1
v_call: TRBV7-9
d_call: TRBD1
cdr3_aa: CASSPQGAGTEAFF
cdr3_nt: TGTGCCAGCAGCCCACAGGGGGCAGGCACTGAAGCTTTCTTT

clone_size: NA
j_call: TRBJ1-2
v_call: TRBV30
d_call: TRBD1
cdr3_aa: CAWSRDRPYGYTF
cdr3_nt: TGTGCCTGGAGTAGGGACAGGCCTTATGGCTACACCTTC

clone_size: few
j_call: TRBJ2-7
v_call: TRBV18
d_call: NA
cdr3_aa: CASSTTGRGSSYEQYF
cdr3_nt: TGTGCCAGCTCCACCACGGGACGGGGGAGCTCCTACGAGCAGTACTTC

clone_size: NA
j_call: TRBJ2-2
v_call: TRBV10-2
d_call: TRBD2
cdr3_aa: CASSEEREGAGELFF
cdr3_nt: TGCGCCAGCAGTGAGGAGAGGGAGGGTGCCGGGGAGCTGTTTTTT

clone_size: few
j_call: TRBJ2-3
v_call: TRBV18
d_call: NA
cdr3_aa: CASSPTSRTDTQYF
cdr3_nt: TGTGCCAGCTCACCTACATCCCGCACAGATACGCAGTATTTT

clone_size: NA
j_call: TRBJ2-3
v_call: TRBV5-1
d_call: NA
cdr3_aa: CASSFRSSTDTQYF
cdr3_nt: TGCGCCAGCAGCTTTCGCTCTAGCACAGATACGCAGTATTTT

clone_size: NA
j_call: TRBJ2-7
v_call: TRBV6-6
d_call: NA
cdr3_aa: CASGQPTSYEQYF
cdr3_nt: TGTGCCAGCGGACAGCCAACTTCTTACGAGCAGTACTTC

clone_size: few
j_call: TRBJ1-4
v_call: TRBV2
d_call: NA
cdr3_aa: CASMGGANEKLFF
cdr3_nt: TGTGCCAGCATGGGAGGGGCTAATGAAAAACTGTTTTTT

clone_size: NA
j_call: TRBJ2-7
v_call: TRBV7-2
d_call: TRBD2
cdr3_aa: CASSSWTSGGYEQYF
cdr3_nt: TGTGCCAGCAGCTCGTGGACTAGCGGGGGCTACGAGCAGTACTTC

clone_size: NA
j_call: TRBJ2-2
v_call: TRBV11-2
d_call: TRBD2
cdr3_aa: CASSGGGLAPGELFF
cdr3_nt: TGTGCCAGCAGCGGCGGCGGACTAGCGCCCGGGGAGCTGTTTTTT

clone_size: once
j_call: TRBJ2-5
v_call: TRBV4-3
d_call: NA
cdr3_aa: CASSQEMGMGETQYF
cdr3_nt: TGCGCCAGCAGCCAAGAGATGGGGATGGGAGAGACCCAGTACTTC

clone_size: NA
j_call: TRBJ1-5
v_call: TRBV11-2
d_call: TRBD1
cdr3_aa: CASSLDLEGADRPQHF
cdr3_nt: TGTGCCAGCAGCTTAGATCTGGAGGGGGCGGATCGGCCCCAGCATTTT

clone_size: NA
j_call: TRBJ2-7
v_call: TRBV4-3
d_call: TRBD2
cdr3_aa: CASSQEGVGVTSRPYEQYF
cdr3_nt: TGCGCCAGCAGCCAAGAGGGAGTAGGGGTGACTAGCAGACCCTACGAGCAGTACTTC